This TCR beta chain was found in a study of T cell responses to AZD1222 COVID-19 vaccine (dated by TCRdb to about 2021). At the level of the whole study: TCR sequencing covered roughly 230 trial participants: 207 given two doses of AZD1222 and around 26 given two doses of MenACWY control vaccine. Enrollment into the trials was organized by age into subgroups of 18-55, 56-69 and 70-plus years, and those subgroups contained around 150, 28 and 57 TCR-sequenced participants, respectively.

About this clone: No cognate antigen has been identified for it. Base qualities are not at hand, and no much larger clone is one base apart.

The CDR3 regions of human TCRbeta chains were analyzed by immunosequencing. The paper's data handling went like this. Repertoire TCRs were matched against a reference library of SARS-CoV-2-specific TCRs generated with the MIRA antigen-specificity platform. Breadth was defined as the fraction of unique TCRs that were SARS-CoV-2-associated. Depth was defined as the fraction of total T cells that were SARS-CoV-2-associated. Using the MIRA data, each spike-specific TCR was assigned both to the spike region to which the TCR was reactive and to a CD4 or CD8 class. Log10-transformed breadth and depth values were compared by one-way ANOVA with Sidak's multiple comparisons tests. TCRdb took this table from immuneACCESS and kept in-frame rearrangements with V and J called. Such tables lack part of the clones; where checked against another copy, unresolved V genes explain under half of the gap, and the rest is unexplained. That table gives V, J and clone size, and the DNA gave D and trimming. Across this sample there are 180,000 or so clones, with under 95% seen only once. In total, the top ten clones hold under 1.5% of the sample.

The sample's time point label is to be understood as: about 28 days (+/-7) after the second vaccine dose. AZD1222 recipients whose second dose came at about 4 weeks and those whose second dose came at about 12 weeks were combined into one group, since spike-specific TCR depth and breadth did not differ between the two schedules. Vaccinee samples came from UK trials COV001 and COV002, including a single-blind randomized controlled phase 2/3 trial of AZD1222 (ChAdOx1 nCoV-19) in healthy adults. Trial participant PBMC samples were collected at day 0 and day 28 after the second dose for TCRbeta chain sequencing. In the germline V gene, CDR1 corresponds to MDHEN and CDR2 to SYDVKM. Here V drops 11 bases and J drops 6 bases, and the junction holds 4 bases not matched to any gene. From cysteine to phenylalanine, the CDR3 is 13 amino acids long. Of all the DNA, just the CDR3 is kept, 39 bases in frame from base 1.

General study outcomes and caveats: The vaccine-associated CD4 TCRs covered the entire spike protein, and the dominant responses fell in regions 160-218 and 743-854. The 56-69-year group was small, and its depth increase did not reach significance, likely because of low power. A significant rise in spike-specific TCR breadth and depth was observed after two AZD1222 doses relative to day 0 and relative to MenACWY recipients. Participants were mostly white British, with more females than males. The authors suggested clonal diversity may have been underestimated. Nearly half of unique spike-specific TCRs reportedly recognized epitopes outside regions mutated in the B.1.351 and B.1.1.7 variants. Because no day 14 peak-response samples were available, the repertoires could be characterized only after the peak T cell response. Conclusions about previously exposed vaccinees are limited because only five to seven AZD1222 recipients were SARS-CoV-2 seropositive at baseline.

The starting material was peripheral blood, obtained 28 days after the second AZD1222 dose. The chain couples TRBV28 to TRBJ2-2, with 12 bases matching TRBD2. The receptor's source is an adult who received the AZD1222 COVID-19 vaccine. In nucleotides, the sequence is TGTGCCCATGGGACTAGCGGGCCCGGGGAGCTGTTTTTT. This gives the protein CAHGTSGPGELFF.